These 28 T cell receptor beta chains were sequenced from one sample in a study of blood T cells in healthy people across ages. The authors ran a second PCR of about 7 to 11 cycles using a sample-barcoded 5' primer and a J-beta primer mix. Each CDR3 protein is one row after TCRdb ran MiXCR on the 5' RACE reads. The sample has 850,000 to 1,100,000 distinct CDR3 sequences; 35% to 40% are singletons. Sequenced: blood. These receptors all come from a man aged 18 to 35 in good health.

This chain uses TRBV12-5 with TRBJ2-7, with unresolved D. The length of the CDR3 is 11 residues. The V end lost 2 bases, the J end lost 6 bases, and 5 bases lay between the germline ends. Germline CDR1 and CDR2: LGHNT and FRNRAP. The CDR3 nucleotides are TGTGCTAGTGGTTTGCCCCTCGAGCAGTACTTC. Translation: CASGLPLEQYF.

The chain joins TRBV5-1 to TRBJ2-5, with no clear D. V shed 0 bases and J shed 2 bases, with 8 bases lying between them. Germline assignment: CDR1 SGHRS and CDR2 YFSETQ. CDR3 length equals 14 residues. The CDR3 DNA sequence: TGCGCCAGCAGCTTGGGGGTTGGGCAAGAGACCCAGTACTTC. It translates to CASSLGVGQETQYF.

The J gene is TRBJ1-4, the V gene TRBV20-1; D remains ambiguous. V was cut by 4 bases and J by 4 bases, with 10 bases left in between. The germline gives CDR1 DFQATT, CDR2 SNEGSKA (reference sequence). The CDR3 sequence is 13 residues long. This CDR3 reads CSAKAGINEKLFF. The CDR3 nucleotides read TGCAGTGCTAAGGCGGGAATTAATGAAAAACTGTTTTTT.

This clonotype was seen only once. The rearrangement joins TRBV24-1 to TRBJ2-3; TRBD1 matches at 9 bases. This CDR3 has 16 amino acids. V gave up 2 bases and J gave up 3 bases; unmatched junction bases: 5. Per germline, CDR1 KGHDR and CDR2 SFDVKD. This CDR3 reads CATSDSQGAITDTQYF. The CDR3 nucleotides are TGTGCCACCAGTGATTCACAGGGGGCGATTACAGATACGCAGTATTTT.

The chain recombines TRBV5-1 with TRBJ1-1, with D perhaps matching TRBD1 (5 bases). V lost 3 bases and J 2 bases, leaving 11 bases between the germline ends. The germline CDR1 and CDR2 sequences are SGHRS and YFSETQ. The CDR3 is 14 amino acids. The CDR3 loop reads CASSSSTVNTEAFF. CDR3 DNA sequence: TGCGCCAGCAGCTCCTCGACAGTTAACACTGAAGCTTTCTTT.

This clonotype occurred once. The chain is built from TRBV7-2 and TRBJ2-2, with D possibly called TRBD1 or TRBD2 (6 bases each). V was clipped by 3 bases and J by 8 bases, with 19 bases between them. This CDR3 spans 16 amino acids. CDR1 SGHTA and CDR2 FQGNSA come from the germline V gene. CDR3 DNA sequence: TGTGCCAGCAGCTTCTTGAGGGGGGCTATGCTGGGGGAGCTGTTTTTT. Translated, it gives CASSFLRGAMLGELFF.

The rearrangement joins TRBV9 to TRBJ1-2; 7 nucleotides agree with TRBD1. With V trimmed by 0 bases and J by 5 bases, 7 bases remained unmatched. Germline CDR1 and CDR2: SGDLS and YYNGEE. This CDR3 region has 15 residues. The CDR3 protein is CASSVADRDRYGYTF. CDR3 bases: TGTGCCAGCAGCGTAGCTGATAGGGACAGATATGGCTACACCTTC.

This chain joins TRBV29-1 and TRBJ1-2, with D tentatively TRBD1 (5 bases). Between the trimmed V and J ends, which lost 0 bases and 5 bases, there was a span of 10 bases. This CDR3 is built from 13 residues. CDR1 is SQVTM, CDR2 ANQGSEA, per germline. CDR3 amino acids: CSVEDLAGYGYTF. As DNA, the CDR3 is TGCAGCGTTGAAGATCTGGCAGGGTATGGCTACACCTTC.

The V call is TRBV3-1, the J call TRBJ1-2, with D possibly being TRBD1 (5 bases). Per the germline V gene, CDR1 is LGHDT and CDR2 is YNNKEL (reference sequence). The CDR3 extends over 14 amino acids. V lost 1 base and J 6 bases, leaving 12 bases between the germline ends. CDR3 nucleotides: TGTGCCAGCAGCCAAGGAACCAGGGCCCATGGCTACACCTTC. It specifies CASSQGTRAHGYTF.

CDR3 nucleotides: TGTGCCAGCACCCTAAAAGGGGGAACCGCGAACACCGGGGAGCTGTTTTTT. It is translated as CASTLKGGTANTGELFF. The genes are TRBV12-3 or TRBV12-4 and TRBJ2-2, with D perhaps TRBD1 (6 bases). The CDR3 loop spans 17 amino acids. V was cut by 7 bases and J by 0 bases, with 18 bases left in between.

The gene calls are TRBV10-3 and TRBJ2-1; D may be TRBD2 (6 bases). The ends were cut back, 0 bases at V and 0 bases at J, with 12 bases in the middle. CDR3 length equals 17 residues. From germline, CDR1 is ENHRY and CDR2 SYGVKD. The CDR3 reads CAISESGGVSSYNEQFF. The CDR3 DNA reads TGTGCCATCAGTGAGTCTGGCGGGGTGAGCTCCTACAATGAGCAGTTCTTC.

This clonotype was picked up a small number of times. The J gene is TRBJ2-5, the V gene TRBV24-1; 8 positions agree with TRBD1. V shed 5 bases, J shed 4 bases, and the junction held 11 bases outside the gene matches. Germline assignment: CDR1 KGHDR and CDR2 SFDVKD. CDR3 length: 16 amino acids. CDR3 loop: CATSGDPTGDGETQYF. CDR3 nucleotides: TGTGCCACCAGTGGGGACCCGACAGGGGATGGAGAGACCCAGTACTTC.

This clonotype has only a few counts. V is TRBV3-1 and J is TRBJ2-7; 10 bases agree with TRBD1. The CDR3 runs to 14 residues. V gave up 10 bases and J gave up 6 bases; unmatched junction bases: 12. The germline gives CDR1 LGHDT, CDR2 YNNKEL (reference sequence). The CDR3 spells CATSNWDRGGEQYF. CDR3 in DNA: TGTGCCACCTCTAACTGGGACAGGGGAGGCGAGCAGTACTTC.

The chain has TRBV6-5 and TRBJ2-1; TRBD2 matches at 8 bases. The length of the CDR3 is 14 residues. Germline V gene lookup returns CDR1 MNHEY and CDR2 SVGAGI. J gave up 12 bases and V 0 bases, and 7 bases lay outside the gene matches. The CDR3 here is CASSYSGGDGAQFF. The CDR3 bases are TGTGCCAGCAGTTACTCCGGGGGGGACGGTGCGCAGTTCTTC.

This clonotype was seen more than once but under ten times. This chain connects TRBV12-5 to TRBJ2-1; 7 bases agree with TRBD1. Trimming took 1 base from V and 5 from J; bases not matched to a gene: 8. The CDR3 covers 16 residues. CDR1 is LGHNT and CDR2 is FRNRAP in the germline V gene. The CDR3, as DNA: TGTGCTAGTGGTTTGGACCAGACCGGGACAGACAATGAGCAGTTCTTC. Its protein product is CASGLDQTGTDNEQFF.

This clonotype turned up a few times. V usage is TRBV7-2 and J usage is TRBJ1-1; D is perhaps TRBD1 (5 bases). CDR3 length: 14 amino acids. Germline V CDR1 and CDR2: SGHTA, FQGNSA. Trimming removed 5 bases from V and 0 bases from J, with 10 bases in between. The CDR3 region is CASSRGTMNTEAFF. CDR3 sequence (DNA): TGTGCCAGCAGCCGCGGGACCATGAACACTGAAGCTTTCTTT.

The CDR3 DNA reads TGTGCCAGCATAAGGGAAGGGGACGGGACAGATACGCAGTATTTT. The encoded protein is CASIREGDGTDTQYF. The chain has TRBV28 and TRBJ2-3; TRBD1 or TRBD2 may be the D gene (5 bases each). The CDR3 has 15 residues. V gave up 7 bases and J gave up 3 bases, with 17 bases separating them. The germline gives CDR1 MDHEN, CDR2 SYDVKM.

This clonotype was recorded a few times. The rearrangement uses TRBV4-3 and TRBJ1-2; perhaps TRBD1 as D (6 bases). The CDR3 runs to 13 residues. Trimming left V 4 bases short and J 8 bases short, with 14 bases between. Germline lookup yields CDR1 LGHNA and CDR2 YSLEER. For the CDR3, the DNA is TGCGCCAGCAGCCTCCGGAGGGGGGAGGGCTACACCTTC. It is translated as CASSLRRGEGYTF.

The rearrangement uses TRBV27 and TRBJ1-2; D call uncertain. Germline loops: CDR1 MNHEY, CDR2 SMNVEV (reference sequence). V was pared by 3 bases and J by 8 bases, with 13 bases between. CDR3 length: 13 residues. In DNA form, the CDR3 reads TGTGCCAGCAGTTTCTACCCTAGGGAGGGCTACACCTTC. Its protein is CASSFYPREGYTF.

The V gene is TRBV12-5, the J gene TRBJ2-5, with D uncertain. V lost 2 bases, J lost 5 bases, and 6 bases lay in between. This CDR3 region has 12 residues. The germline V gene has CDR1 LGHNT and CDR2 FRNRAP. The CDR3 DNA sequence: TGTGCTAGTGGTTTGAGTGGGGAGACCCAGTACTTC. Its translation is CASGLSGETQYF. Full variable domain (rest looked up from reference TRBV12-5 and TRBJ2-5): DARVTQTPRHKVTEMGQEVTMRCQPILGHNTVFWYRQTMMQGLELLAYFRNRAPLDDSGMPKDRFSAEMPDATLATLKIQPSEPRDSAVYFCASGLSGETQYFGPGTRLLVL.

This rearrangement joins TRBV6-7 to TRBJ2-4, with 8 bases identical to TRBD1. The last part of the DNA fits TRBJ2-7 better; the J call may be wrong. TRBV6-7 is identified as an open reading frame with a role that is uncertain. The CDR3 spans 16 residues. The chain's CDR3 is CASRGTGRKLPYEQYF. The CDR3 nucleotides read TGTGCCAGCAGAGGGACAGGAAGAAAATTACCCTACGAGCAGTACTTC.

This clonotype has at least ten counts. V usage is TRBV4-3 and J usage is TRBJ1-6, with D perhaps TRBD1 (6 bases). CDR1 and CDR2 (germline): LGHNA, YSLEER. Trimming removed 2 bases from V and 4 bases from J, with 9 bases in between. This CDR3 comprises 15 residues. The CDR3 here is CASSQQGQYNSPLHF. The CDR3, as DNA: TGCGCCAGCAGCCAACAAGGACAGTATAATTCACCCCTCCACTTT.

This clonotype was seen repeatedly, ten times or more. The chain is built from TRBV12-3 or TRBV12-4 and TRBJ2-7; D not certain. V lost 2 bases, J lost 0 bases, and 11 bases lay in between. This CDR3 region has 15 residues. Here the CDR3 DNA reads TGTGCCAGCAGTTTAATGGCAGCGAGCTCCTACGAGCAGTACTTC. Residues: CASSLMAASSYEQYF.

The chain is built from TRBV10-3 and TRBJ1-3, with 9 bases that match TRBD1. This CDR3 is built from 19 residues. The germline V gene encodes CDR1 ENHRY and CDR2 SYGVKD. V shed 2 bases, J shed 7 bases, and the junction held 18 bases outside the gene matches. The CDR3 region has the DNA TGTGCCATCAGTGAGCGGGACAGGGATATCAACCGGGGCTGGAACACCATATATTTT. Encoded protein: CAISERDRDINRGWNTIYF.

This clonotype turned up a few times. The rearrangement uses TRBV6-5 and TRBJ2-5; a weak D match, TRBD1 (5 bases). Looked up from germline, CDR1 is MNHEY and CDR2 is SVGAGI. The CDR3 spans 14 residues. Trimming cost V 5 bases and J 4 bases, with 14 bases left between them. The CDR3 DNA is TGTGCCAGCAGTCCACAGGAAACCAGAGAGACCCAGTACTTC. Translated: CASSPQETRETQYF.

The sample holds a few counts of this clonotype. J is TRBJ2-5 and V is TRBV7-8; 8 bases are shared with TRBD1. V was pared by 2 bases and J by 4 bases, with 9 bases of the junction left unmatched. Germline V gives CDR1 SGHVS, CDR2 FQNEAQ. This CDR3 comprises 16 residues. The CDR3 DNA reads as TGTGCCAGCAGCTTAATCCAGGGGGCTGTTTTAGAGACCCAGTACTTC. Protein sequence: CASSLIQGAVLETQYF.

The table lists this clonotype with a few counts. The genes are TRBV12-3 or TRBV12-4 and TRBJ1-5; D is uncertain. V lost 4 bases, J lost 0 bases, and 7 bases lay in between. This CDR3 comprises 14 residues. This CDR3 is CASSSQDSNQPQHF. CDR3 coding DNA: TGTGCCAGCAGTTCCCAGGATAGCAATCAGCCCCAGCATTTT.

The chain joins TRBV11-2 to TRBJ2-7; D gene uncertain. V was shortened by 2 bases and J by 10 bases, with 12 bases between the two germline ends. Germline V gives CDR1 SGHAT, CDR2 FQNNGV. The length of the CDR3 is 12 residues. CDR3 sequence reads: CASSLMSVGQYF. The CDR3 region has the DNA TGTGCCAGCAGCTTAATGTCGGTTGGACAGTACTTC.